This T cell receptor beta chain emerged from a study of T cell responses to AZD1222 COVID-19 vaccine. Looking at the study overall: Second-dose timings of about 4 or about 12 weeks were pooled. Study outcomes and limitations: Sampling that yielded the repertoires occurred only after the peak T cell response. Regions left unmutated in variants are reportedly the target of nearly half of spike-specific TCRs. It should be noted that donors were predominantly white British and more often female, and clonal diversity was possibly underestimated.

V lost 0 bases, J lost 6 bases, and 13 bases lay in between. Per germline, CDR1 MGHRA and CDR2 YSYEKL. The CDR3 sequence is 15 residues long. In regard to this clone: Its antigen is undetermined.

The repertoire was sequenced with immunoSEQ multiplex PCR; TCRdb's copy has only in-frame clones and lacks some. The table has about 150,000 clones, 90% seen once. The sequence was collected from an adult in good health. The genes are TRBV4-1 and TRBJ2-3; a weak D match, TRBD1 (6 bases). Sequencing used peripheral blood, obtained on day 0 of AZD1222 vaccination. Here the CDR3 DNA reads TGCGCCAGCAGCCAAGAGATAGGGGGAGAGGATACGCAGTATTTT. It is translated as CASSQEIGGEDTQYF.